This TCR beta chain stems from a study of regulatory T cells in long-lasting Graves disease. General observations from the study: Persistent disease preferred TRBV28, TRBJ1-2 and TRBJ2-5.

Library construction for TCR beta used iRepertoire HTBI primers and Arm-PCR of CDR3 regions. TCRdb passed the multiplex PCR reads through MiXCR, listing each CDR3 protein once. Of around 460,000 distinct CDR3 sequences listed, 20% to 25% are singletons. This sample's time point: persistent/refractory GD, antithyroid drugs over 5 years with positive TRAb. With RNA extracted from PBMCs as input, the TCR library was made. All patients originated from an endocrinology department located in Xi'an, China. This clonotype showed up just a few times. Antigen unknown. With V trimmed by 6 bases and J by 3 bases, 11 bases remained unmatched. The CDR3 sequence is 15 residues long. CDR1 and CDR2 from the germline V gene are MNHNS and SASEGT.

The genes are TRBV6-1 and TRBJ2-7; 7 nucleotides match TRBD1. Sequencing used peripheral blood mononuclear cells (PBMCs), obtained when the disease was refractory, from a patient treated with antithyroid drugs. This TCR was recovered from a female donor with Graves disease. This CDR3 reads CASSSDREIFYEQYF. CDR3 in DNA: TGTGCCAGCAGCTCTGACAGGGAAATATTCTACGAGCAGTACTTC.